The entry below describes one T cell receptor beta chain. The antigen is unknown. CDR3 size: 15 residues. The V and J ends lost 0 bases and 9 bases, in that order; junction bases with no gene match: 7. Germline CDR1 reads MNHNS; CDR2 reads SASEGT. The time point is: newly diagnosed, previously untreated cHL patient sample. Purified CD4+ T cells were obtained from thawed PBMCs through magnetic negative selection. TCRdb keeps only in-frame clones here, not all; method: immunoSEQ multiplex PCR. The table lists approximately 26,000 clones, about 89% of them singletons. This sample is part of a study of PD-1 blockade in classical Hodgkin lymphoma. Findings of the study overall: Sources of repertoire differences remain undefined, possibly disease activity or prior therapy.

The chain joins TRBV6-1 to TRBJ2-1, with 8 bases lining up with TRBD1. This receptor was taken from a human donor with classical Hodgkin lymphoma. The source material was CD4+ T cells from blood. CDR3 sequence: CASSEAGQGIGEQFF. The CDR3 coding sequence is TGTGCCAGCAGTGAAGCCGGACAGGGAATCGGTGAGCAGTTCTTC.